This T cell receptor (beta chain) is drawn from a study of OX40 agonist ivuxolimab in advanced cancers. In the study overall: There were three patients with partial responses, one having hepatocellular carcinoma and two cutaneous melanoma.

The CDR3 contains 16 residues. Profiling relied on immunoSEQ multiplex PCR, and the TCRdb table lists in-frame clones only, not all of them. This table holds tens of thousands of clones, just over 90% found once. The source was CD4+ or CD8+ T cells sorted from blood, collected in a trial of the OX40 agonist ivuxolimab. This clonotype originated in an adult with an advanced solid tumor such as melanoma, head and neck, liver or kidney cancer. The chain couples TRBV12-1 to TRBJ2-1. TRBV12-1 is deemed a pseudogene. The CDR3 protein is CASSFPPGRNSNEQFF. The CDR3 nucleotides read TGTGCCAGCAGCTTCCCCCCTGGTCGCAATTCGAATGAGCAGTTCTTC.